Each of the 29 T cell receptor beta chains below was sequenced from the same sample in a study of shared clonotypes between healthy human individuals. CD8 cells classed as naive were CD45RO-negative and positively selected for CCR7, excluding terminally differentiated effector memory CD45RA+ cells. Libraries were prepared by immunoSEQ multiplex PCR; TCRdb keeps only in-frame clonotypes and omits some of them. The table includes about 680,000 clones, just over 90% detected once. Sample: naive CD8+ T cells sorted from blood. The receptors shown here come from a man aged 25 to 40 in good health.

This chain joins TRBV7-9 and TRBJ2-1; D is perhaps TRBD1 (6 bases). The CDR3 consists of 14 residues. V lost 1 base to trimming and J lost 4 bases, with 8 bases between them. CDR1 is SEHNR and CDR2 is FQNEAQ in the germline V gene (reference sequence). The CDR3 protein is CASSLGGLYNEQFF. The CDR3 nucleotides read TGTGCCAGCAGCTTAGGGGGGCTTTACAATGAGCAGTTCTTC.

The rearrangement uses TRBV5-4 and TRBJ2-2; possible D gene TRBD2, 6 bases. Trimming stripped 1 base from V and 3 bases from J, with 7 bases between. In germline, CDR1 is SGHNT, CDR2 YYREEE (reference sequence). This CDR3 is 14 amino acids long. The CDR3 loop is CASSLWGDTGELFF. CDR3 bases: TGTGCCAGCAGCTTGTGGGGGGACACCGGGGAGCTGTTTTTT.

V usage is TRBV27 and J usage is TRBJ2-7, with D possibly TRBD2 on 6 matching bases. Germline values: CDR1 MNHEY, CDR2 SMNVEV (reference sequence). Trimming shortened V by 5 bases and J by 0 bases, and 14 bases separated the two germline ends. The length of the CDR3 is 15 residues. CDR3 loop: CASSAGRGSSYEQYF. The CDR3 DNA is TGTGCCAGCAGTGCCGGACGGGGGAGCTCCTACGAGCAGTACTTC.

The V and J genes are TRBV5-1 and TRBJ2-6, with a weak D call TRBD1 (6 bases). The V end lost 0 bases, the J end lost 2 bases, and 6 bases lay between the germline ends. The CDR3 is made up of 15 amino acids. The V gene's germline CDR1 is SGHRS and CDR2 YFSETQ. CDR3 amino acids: CASSLDRAGANVLTF. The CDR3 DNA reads TGCGCCAGCAGCTTGGACAGGGCTGGGGCCAACGTCCTGACTTTC.

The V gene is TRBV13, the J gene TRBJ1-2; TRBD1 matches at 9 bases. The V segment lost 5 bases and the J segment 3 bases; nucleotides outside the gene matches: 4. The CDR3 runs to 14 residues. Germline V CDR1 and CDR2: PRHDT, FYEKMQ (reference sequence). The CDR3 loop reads CASSQGQGYYGYTF. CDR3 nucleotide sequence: TGTGCCAGCAGCCAAGGACAGGGGTACTATGGCTACACCTTC.

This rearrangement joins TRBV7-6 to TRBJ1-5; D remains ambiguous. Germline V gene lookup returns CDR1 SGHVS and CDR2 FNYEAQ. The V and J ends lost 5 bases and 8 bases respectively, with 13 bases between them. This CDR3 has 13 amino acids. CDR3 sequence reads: CASSPGDREPQHF. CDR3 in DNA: TGTGCCAGCAGCCCCGGGGATCGGGAGCCCCAGCATTTT.

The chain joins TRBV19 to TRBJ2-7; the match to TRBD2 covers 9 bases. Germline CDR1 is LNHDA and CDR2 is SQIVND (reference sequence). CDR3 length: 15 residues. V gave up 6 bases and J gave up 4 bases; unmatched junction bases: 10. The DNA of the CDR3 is TGTGCCAGTAGCTCCTATAGCGGGAGAAAATACGAGCAGTACTTC. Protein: CASSSYSGRKYEQYF.

The CDR3 DNA sequence: TGTGCCAGCAGTTCCCGGGACAGACCCACAGATACGCAGTATTTT. Its translation is CASSSRDRPTDTQYF. J is TRBJ2-3 and V is TRBV27, with TRBD1 identical over 7 bases. The CDR3 runs 15 residues. Germline V gene data show CDR1 as MNHEY and CDR2 as SMNVEV (reference sequence). V gave up 4 bases and J gave up 2 bases; unmatched junction bases: 6.

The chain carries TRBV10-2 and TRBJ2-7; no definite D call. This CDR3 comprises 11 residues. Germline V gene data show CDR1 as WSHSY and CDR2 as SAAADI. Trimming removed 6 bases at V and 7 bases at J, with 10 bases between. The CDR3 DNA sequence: TGCGCCAGCAGCCCTATGGGAGAGCAGTACTTC. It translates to CASSPMGEQYF.

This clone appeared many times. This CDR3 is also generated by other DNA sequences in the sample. The CDR3 DNA follows: TGTGCCAGCACCCTCTCAGGGAATAGCAATCAGCCCCAGCATTTT. This sequence encodes CASTLSGNSNQPQHF. The chain uses TRBV18 and TRBJ1-5; maybe TRBD1 (5 bases). The germline V gene encodes CDR1 KGHSH and CDR2 LQKENI. The length of the CDR3 is 15 residues. V lost 8 bases and J lost 0, with 14 bases in between.

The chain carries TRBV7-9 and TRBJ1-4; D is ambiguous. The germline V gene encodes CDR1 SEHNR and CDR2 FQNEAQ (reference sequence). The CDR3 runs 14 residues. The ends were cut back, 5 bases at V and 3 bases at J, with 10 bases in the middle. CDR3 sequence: CASSAGSSNEKLFF. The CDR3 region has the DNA TGTGCCAGCAGCGCAGGTTCATCTAATGAAAAACTGTTTTTT. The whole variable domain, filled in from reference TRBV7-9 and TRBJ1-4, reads DTGVSQNPRHKITKRGQNVTFRCDPISEHNRLYWYRQTLGQGPEFLTYFQNEAQLEKSRLLSDRFSAERPKGSFSTLEIQRTEQGDSAMYLCASSAGSSNEKLFFGSGTQLSVL.

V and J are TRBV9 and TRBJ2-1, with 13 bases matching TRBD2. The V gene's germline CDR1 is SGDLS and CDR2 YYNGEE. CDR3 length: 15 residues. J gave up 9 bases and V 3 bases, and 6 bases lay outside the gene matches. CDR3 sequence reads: CASSGTSGRAGEQFF. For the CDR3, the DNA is TGTGCCAGCAGCGGCACTAGCGGGAGGGCTGGTGAGCAGTTCTTC.

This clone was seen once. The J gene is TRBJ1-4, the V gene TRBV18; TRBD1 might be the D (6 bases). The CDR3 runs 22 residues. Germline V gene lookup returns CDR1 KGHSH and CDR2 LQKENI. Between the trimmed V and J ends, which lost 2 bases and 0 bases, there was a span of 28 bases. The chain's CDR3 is CASSPSLVKDSNLGATNEKLFF. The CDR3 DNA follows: TGTGCCAGCTCACCAAGTCTGGTAAAGGACAGCAACCTTGGTGCAACTAATGAAAAACTGTTTTTT.

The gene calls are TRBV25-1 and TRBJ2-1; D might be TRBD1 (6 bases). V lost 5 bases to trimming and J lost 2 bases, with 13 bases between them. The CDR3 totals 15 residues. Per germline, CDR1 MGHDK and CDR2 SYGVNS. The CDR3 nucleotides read TGTGCCAGCAGTAGATCCGCAGGGGCCTACAATGAGCAGTTCTTC. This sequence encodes CASSRSAGAYNEQFF.

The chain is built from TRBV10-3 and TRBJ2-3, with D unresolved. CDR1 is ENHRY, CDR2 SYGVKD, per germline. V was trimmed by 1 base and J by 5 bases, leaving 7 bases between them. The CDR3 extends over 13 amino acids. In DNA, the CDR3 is TGTGCCATCAGTGAGTATACAAGAGATACGCAGTATTTT. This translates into CAISEYTRDTQYF.

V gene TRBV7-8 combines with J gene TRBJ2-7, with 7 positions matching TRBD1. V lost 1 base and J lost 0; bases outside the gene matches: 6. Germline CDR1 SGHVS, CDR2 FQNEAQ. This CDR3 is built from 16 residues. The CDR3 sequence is CASSLVGGLSSYEQYF. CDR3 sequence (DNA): TGTGCCAGCAGCTTAGTAGGGGGCCTATCCTCCTACGAGCAGTACTTC.

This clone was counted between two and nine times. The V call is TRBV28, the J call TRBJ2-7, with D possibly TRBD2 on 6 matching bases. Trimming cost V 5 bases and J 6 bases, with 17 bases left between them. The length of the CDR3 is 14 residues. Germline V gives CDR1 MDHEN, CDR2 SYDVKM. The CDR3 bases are TGTGCCAGCAGTCCTCTTTGGGACTTTGCCGAGCAGTACTTC. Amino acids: CASSPLWDFAEQYF.

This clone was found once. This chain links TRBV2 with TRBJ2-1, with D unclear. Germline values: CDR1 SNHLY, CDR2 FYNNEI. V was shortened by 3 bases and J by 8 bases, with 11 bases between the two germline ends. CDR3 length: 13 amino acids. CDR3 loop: CASSDGVLDEQFF. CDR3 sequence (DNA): TGTGCCAGCAGTGACGGTGTATTGGATGAGCAGTTCTTC.

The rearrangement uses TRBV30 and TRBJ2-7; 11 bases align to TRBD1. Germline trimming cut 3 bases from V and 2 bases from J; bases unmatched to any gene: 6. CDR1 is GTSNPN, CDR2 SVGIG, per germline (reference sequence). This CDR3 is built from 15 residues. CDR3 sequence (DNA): TGTGCCTGGAGCCTAGGGACAGGGGGACCCTACGAGCAGTACTTC. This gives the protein CAWSLGTGGPYEQYF.

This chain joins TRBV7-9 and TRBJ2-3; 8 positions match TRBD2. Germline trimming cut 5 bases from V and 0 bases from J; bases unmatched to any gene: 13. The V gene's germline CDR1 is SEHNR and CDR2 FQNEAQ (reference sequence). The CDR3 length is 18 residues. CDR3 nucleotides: TGTGCCAGCAGCGCCCTGTCTCGGACTAGCCGTAGCACAGATACGCAGTATTTT. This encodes CASSALSRTSRSTDTQYF. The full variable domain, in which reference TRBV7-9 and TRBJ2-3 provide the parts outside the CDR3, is DTGVSQNPRHKITKRGQNVTFRCDPISEHNRLYWYRQTLGQGPEFLTYFQNEAQLEKSRLLSDRFSAERPKGSFSTLEIQRTEQGDSAMYLCASSALSRTSRSTDTQYFGPGTRLTVL.

The CDR3: CASSHTDSQPQHF. Written as DNA, the CDR3 is TGCGCCAGCAGCCATACTGACAGTCAGCCCCAGCATTTT. The rearrangement links TRBV4-1 to TRBJ1-5, with D tentatively TRBD1 (5 bases). V was trimmed by 3 bases and J by 6 bases, leaving 9 bases between them. Germline V gene data show CDR1 as MGHRA and CDR2 as YSYEKL. CDR3 length equals 13 residues.

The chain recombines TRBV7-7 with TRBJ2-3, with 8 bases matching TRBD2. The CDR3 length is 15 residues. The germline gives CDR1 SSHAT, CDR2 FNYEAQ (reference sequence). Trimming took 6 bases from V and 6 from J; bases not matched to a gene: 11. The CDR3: CASSPGLARLDTQYF. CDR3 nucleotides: TGTGCCAGCAGTCCAGGACTAGCCCGGCTCGATACGCAGTATTTT. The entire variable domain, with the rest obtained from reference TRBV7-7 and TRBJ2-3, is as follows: GAGVSQSPRYKVTKRGQDVTLRCDPISSHATLYWYQQALGQGPEFLTYFNYEAQPDKSGLPSDRFSAERPEGSISTLTIQRTEQRDSAMYRCASSPGLARLDTQYFGPGTRLTVL.

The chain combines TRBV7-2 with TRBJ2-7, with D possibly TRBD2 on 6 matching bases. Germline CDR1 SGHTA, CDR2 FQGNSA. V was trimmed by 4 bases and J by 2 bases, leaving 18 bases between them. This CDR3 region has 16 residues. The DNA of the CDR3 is TGTGCCAGCAGCTCCGCGCGGGACTTTTCAACCTACGAGCAGTACTTC. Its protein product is CASSSARDFSTYEQYF.

The CDR3 reads CASSVAAGGGTEAFF. CDR3 DNA sequence: TGTGCCAGCAGCGTGGCGGCAGGGGGCGGCACTGAAGCTTTCTTT. The chain employs TRBV14 and TRBJ1-1, with 8 bases that match TRBD1. Germline V gene lookup returns CDR1 SGHDN and CDR2 FVKESK. The CDR3 runs to 15 residues. J gave up 4 bases and V 5 bases, and 9 bases lay outside the gene matches.

CDR3 in DNA: TGTGCCAGCAGTAGACAGGGAGCAGTCAAGCAGCCCCAGCATTTT. Amino acid sequence: CASSRQGAVKQPQHF. The genes are TRBV27 and TRBJ1-5, with TRBD1 identical over 7 bases. With 5 bases clipped from V and 7 bases from J, the junction kept 11 bases outside the gene matches. The V gene's germline CDR1 is MNHEY and CDR2 SMNVEV (reference sequence). This CDR3 comprises 15 residues.

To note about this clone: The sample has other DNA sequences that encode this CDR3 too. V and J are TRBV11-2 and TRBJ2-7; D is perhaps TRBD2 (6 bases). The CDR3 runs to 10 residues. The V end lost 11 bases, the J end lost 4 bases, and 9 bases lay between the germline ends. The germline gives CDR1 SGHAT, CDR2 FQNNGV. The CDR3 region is CASGGYEQYF. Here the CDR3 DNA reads TGTGCCTCCGGGGGATACGAGCAGTACTTC.

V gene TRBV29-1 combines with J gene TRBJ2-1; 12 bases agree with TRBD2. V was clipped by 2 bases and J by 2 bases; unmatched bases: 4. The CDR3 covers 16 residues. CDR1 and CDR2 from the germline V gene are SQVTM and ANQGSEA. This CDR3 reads CSVELLAGGPYNEQFF. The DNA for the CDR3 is TGCAGCGTTGAACTGCTAGCGGGAGGGCCCTACAATGAGCAGTTCTTC.

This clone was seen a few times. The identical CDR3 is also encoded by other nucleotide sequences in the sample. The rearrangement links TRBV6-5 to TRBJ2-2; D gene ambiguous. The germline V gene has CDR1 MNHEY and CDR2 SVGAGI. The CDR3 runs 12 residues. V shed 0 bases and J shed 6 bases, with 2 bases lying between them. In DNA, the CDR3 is TGTGCCAGCAGTTACTCGGCCGGGGAGCTGTTTTTT. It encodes CASSYSAGELFF.

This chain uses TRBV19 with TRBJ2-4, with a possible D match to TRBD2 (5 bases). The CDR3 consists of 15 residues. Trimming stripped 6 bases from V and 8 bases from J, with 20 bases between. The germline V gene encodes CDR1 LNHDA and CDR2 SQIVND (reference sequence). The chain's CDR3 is CASSPLPGMWDIQYF. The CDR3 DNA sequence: TGTGCCAGTAGCCCATTGCCCGGGATGTGGGACATTCAGTACTTC.